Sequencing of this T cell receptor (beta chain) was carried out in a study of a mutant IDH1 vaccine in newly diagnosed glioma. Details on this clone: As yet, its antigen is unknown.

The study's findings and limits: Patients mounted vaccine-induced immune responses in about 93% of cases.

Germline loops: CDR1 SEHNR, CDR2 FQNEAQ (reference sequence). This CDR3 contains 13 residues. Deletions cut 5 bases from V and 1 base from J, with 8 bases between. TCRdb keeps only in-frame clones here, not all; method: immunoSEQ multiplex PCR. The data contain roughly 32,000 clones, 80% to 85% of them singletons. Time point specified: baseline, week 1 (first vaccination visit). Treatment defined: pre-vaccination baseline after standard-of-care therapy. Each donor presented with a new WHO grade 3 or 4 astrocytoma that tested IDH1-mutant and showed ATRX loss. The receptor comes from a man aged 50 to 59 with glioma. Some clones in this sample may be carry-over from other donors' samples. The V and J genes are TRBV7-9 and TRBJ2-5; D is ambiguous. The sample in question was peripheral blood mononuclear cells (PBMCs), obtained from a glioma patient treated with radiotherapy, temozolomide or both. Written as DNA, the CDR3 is TGTGCCAGCAGCCCAAGTTTCCAAGAGACCCAGTACTTC. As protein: CASSPSFQETQYF.